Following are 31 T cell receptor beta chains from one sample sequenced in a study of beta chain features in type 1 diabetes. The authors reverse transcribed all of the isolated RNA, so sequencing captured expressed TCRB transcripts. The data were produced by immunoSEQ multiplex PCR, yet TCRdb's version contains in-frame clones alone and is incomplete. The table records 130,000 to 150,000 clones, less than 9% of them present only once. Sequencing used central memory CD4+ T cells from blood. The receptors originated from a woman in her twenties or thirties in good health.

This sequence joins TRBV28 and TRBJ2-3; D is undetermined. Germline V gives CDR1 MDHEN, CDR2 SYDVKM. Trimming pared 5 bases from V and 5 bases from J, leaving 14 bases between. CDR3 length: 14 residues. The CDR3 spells CASSTNPSLDTQYF. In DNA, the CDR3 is TGTGCCAGCAGTACAAACCCTTCCTTAGATACGCAGTATTTT.

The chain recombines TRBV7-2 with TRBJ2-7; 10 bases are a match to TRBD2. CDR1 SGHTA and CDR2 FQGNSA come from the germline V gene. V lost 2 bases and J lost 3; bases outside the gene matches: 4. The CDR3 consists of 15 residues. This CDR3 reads CASSLRLAGNYEQYF. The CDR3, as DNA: TGTGCCAGCAGCTTACGACTAGCGGGCAACTACGAGCAGTACTTC.

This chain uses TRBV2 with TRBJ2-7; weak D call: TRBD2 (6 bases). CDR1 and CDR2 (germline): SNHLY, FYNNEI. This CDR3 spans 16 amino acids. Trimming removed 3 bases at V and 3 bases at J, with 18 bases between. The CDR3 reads CASSDHNTGENYEQYF. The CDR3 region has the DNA TGTGCCAGCAGTGACCATAATACGGGAGAGAACTACGAGCAGTACTTC.

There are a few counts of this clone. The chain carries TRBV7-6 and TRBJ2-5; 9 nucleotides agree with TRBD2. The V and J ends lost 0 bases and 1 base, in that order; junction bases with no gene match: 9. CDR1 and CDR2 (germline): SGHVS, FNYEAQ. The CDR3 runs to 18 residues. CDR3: CASSLAGAGGPSQETQYF. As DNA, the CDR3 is TGTGCCAGCAGCTTAGCAGGGGCGGGAGGGCCTTCCCAAGAGACCCAGTACTTC.

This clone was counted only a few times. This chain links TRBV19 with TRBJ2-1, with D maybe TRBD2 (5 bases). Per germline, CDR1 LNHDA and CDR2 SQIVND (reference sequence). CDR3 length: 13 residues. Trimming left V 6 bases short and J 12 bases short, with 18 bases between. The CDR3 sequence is CASRRTVSSGQFF. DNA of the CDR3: TGTGCCAGTAGAAGGACTGTCTCCTCGGGGCAGTTCTTC.

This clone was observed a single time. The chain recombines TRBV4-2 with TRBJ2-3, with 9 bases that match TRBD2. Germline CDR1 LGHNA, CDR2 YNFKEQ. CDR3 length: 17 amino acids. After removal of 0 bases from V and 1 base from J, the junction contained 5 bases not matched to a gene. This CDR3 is CASSQDGGGGGTDTQYF. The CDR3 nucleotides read TGTGCCAGCAGCCAAGATGGCGGGGGGGGCGGCACAGATACGCAGTATTTT.

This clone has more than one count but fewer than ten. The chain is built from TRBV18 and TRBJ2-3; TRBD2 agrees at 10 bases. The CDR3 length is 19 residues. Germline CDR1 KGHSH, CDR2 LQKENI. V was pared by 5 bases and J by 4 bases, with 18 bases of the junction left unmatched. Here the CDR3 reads CASSRNSAAGGPTADTQYF. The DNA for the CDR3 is TGTGCCAGCTCAAGGAATTCGGCAGCGGGAGGGCCCACCGCAGATACGCAGTATTTT.

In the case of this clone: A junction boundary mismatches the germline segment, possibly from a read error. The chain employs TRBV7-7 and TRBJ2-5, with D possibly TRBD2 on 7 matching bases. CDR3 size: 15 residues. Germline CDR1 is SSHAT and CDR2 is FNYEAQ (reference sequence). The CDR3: CASSPLGGPSETQYF. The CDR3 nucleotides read TGTGCTAGCAGCCCGCTGGGGGGGCCTAGTGAGACCCAGTACTTC.

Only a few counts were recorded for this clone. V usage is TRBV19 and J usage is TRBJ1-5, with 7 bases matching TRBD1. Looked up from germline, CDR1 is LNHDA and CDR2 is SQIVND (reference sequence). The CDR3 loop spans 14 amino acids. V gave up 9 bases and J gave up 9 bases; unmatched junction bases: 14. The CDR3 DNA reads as TGTGCCAGACTCGGGACAGCCTGGTCGAGGCCCCAGCATTTT. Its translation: CARLGTAWSRPQHF.

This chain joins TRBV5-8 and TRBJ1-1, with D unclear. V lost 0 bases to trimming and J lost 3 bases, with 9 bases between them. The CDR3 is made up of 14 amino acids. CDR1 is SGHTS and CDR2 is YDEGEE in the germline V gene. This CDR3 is CASSLVARHTEAFF. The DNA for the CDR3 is TGTGCCAGCAGCTTGGTCGCGAGGCACACTGAAGCTTTCTTT.

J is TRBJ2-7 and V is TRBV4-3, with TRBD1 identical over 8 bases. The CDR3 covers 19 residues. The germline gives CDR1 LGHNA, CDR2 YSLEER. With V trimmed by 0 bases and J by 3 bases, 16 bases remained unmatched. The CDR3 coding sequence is TGCGCCAGCAGCCAAGATGCCCGCCCATTCGGACAGGGCAGCTACGAGCAGTACTTC. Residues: CASSQDARPFGQGSYEQYF.

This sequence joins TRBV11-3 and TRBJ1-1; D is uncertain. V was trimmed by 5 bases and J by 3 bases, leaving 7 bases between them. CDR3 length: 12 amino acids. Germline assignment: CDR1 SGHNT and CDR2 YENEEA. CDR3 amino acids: CASSLRDTEAFF. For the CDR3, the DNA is TGTGCCAGCAGCCTGAGGGACACTGAAGCTTTCTTT.

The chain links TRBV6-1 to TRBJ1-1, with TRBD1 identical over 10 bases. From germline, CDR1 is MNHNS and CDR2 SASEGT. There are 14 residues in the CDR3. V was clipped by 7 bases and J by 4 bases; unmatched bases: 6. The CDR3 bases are TGTGCCAGCACCCGGACAGGGGGGACCACTGAAGCTTTCTTT. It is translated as CASTRTGGTTEAFF.

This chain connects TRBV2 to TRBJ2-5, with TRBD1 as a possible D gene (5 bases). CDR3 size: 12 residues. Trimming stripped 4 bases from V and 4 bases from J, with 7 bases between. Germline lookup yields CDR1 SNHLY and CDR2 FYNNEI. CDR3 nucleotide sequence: TGTGCCAGCAGTGGCCAGGGAGAGACCCAGTACTTC. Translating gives CASSGQGETQYF.

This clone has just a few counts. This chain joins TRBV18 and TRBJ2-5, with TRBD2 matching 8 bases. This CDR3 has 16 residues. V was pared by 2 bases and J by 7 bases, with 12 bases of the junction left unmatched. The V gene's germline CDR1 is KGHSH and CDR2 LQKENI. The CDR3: CASSPSSEGLGGTQYF. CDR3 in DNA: TGTGCCAGCTCACCATCATCCGAGGGACTAGGGGGGACCCAGTACTTC.

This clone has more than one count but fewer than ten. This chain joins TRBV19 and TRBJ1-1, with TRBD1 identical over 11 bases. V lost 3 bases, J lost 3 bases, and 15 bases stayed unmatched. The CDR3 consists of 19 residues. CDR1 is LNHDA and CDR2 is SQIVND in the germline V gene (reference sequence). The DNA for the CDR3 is TGTGCCAGTAGTATTCGGACAGGGGGCATGTCTCGTCGGGACACTGAAGCTTTCTTT. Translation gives CASSIRTGGMSRRDTEAFF. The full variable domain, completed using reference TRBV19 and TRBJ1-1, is DGGITQSPKYLFRKEGQNVTLSCEQNLNHDAMYWYRQDPGQGLRLIYYSQIVNDFQKGDIAEGYSVSREKKESFPLTVTSAQKNPTAFYLCASSIRTGGMSRRDTEAFFGQGTRLTVV.

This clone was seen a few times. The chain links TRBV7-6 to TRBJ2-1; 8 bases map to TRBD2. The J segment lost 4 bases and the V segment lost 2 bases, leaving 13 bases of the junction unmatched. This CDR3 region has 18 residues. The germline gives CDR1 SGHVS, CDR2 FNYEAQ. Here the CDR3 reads CASSLKGSGLAGYNEQFF. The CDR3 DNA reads TGTGCCAGCAGCTTAAAGGGATCGGGGCTAGCGGGTTACAATGAGCAGTTCTTC.

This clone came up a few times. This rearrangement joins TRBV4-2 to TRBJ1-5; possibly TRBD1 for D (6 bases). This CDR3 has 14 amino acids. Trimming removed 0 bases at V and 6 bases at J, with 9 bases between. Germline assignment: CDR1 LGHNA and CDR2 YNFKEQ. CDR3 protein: CASSQDRGRQPQHF. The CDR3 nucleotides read TGTGCCAGCAGCCAAGACAGGGGCCGTCAGCCCCAGCATTTT.

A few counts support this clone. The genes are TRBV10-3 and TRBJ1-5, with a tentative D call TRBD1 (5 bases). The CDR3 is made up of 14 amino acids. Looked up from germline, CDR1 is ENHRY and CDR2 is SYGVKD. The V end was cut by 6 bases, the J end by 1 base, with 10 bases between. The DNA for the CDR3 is TGTGCCATCAGATCGGAGGGGAGCAATCAGCCCCAGCATTTT. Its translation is CAIRSEGSNQPQHF.

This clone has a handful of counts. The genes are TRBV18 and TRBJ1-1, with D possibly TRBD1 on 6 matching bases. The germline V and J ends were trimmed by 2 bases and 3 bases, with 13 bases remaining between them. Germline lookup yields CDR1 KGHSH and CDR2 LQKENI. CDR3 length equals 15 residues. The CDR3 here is CASSPFQGKDTEAFF. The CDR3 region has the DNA TGTGCCAGCTCACCATTTCAGGGGAAGGACACTGAAGCTTTCTTT.

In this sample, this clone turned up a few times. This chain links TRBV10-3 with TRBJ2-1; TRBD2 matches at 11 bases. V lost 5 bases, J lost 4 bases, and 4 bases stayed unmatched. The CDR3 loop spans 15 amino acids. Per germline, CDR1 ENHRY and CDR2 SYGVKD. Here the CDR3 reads CAISILAGGYNEQFF. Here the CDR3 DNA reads TGTGCCATCAGTATTCTAGCGGGAGGATACAATGAGCAGTTCTTC.

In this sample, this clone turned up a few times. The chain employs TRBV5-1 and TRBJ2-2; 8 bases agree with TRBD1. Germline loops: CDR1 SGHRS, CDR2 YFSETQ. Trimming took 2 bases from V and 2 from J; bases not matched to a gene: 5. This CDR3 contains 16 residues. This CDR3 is CASSLGGQGNTGELFF. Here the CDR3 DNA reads TGCGCCAGCAGCTTAGGTGGACAGGGAAACACCGGGGAGCTGTTTTTT.

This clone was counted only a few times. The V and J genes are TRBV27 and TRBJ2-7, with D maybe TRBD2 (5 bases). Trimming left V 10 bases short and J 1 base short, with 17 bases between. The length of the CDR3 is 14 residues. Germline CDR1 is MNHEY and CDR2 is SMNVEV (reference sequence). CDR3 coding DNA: TGTGCCATCACGGAGTTAATAGCGTCCTACGAGCAGTACTTC. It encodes CAITELIASYEQYF.

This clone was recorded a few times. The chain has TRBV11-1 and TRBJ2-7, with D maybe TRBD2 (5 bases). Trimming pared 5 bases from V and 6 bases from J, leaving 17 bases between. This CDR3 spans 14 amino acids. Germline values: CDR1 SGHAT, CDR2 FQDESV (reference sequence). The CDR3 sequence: CASSPRLGGLEQYF. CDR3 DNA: TGTGCCAGCAGCCCTCGGCTCGGAGGTCTCGAGCAGTACTTC. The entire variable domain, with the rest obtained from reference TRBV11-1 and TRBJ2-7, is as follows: EAEVAQSPRYKITEKSQAVAFWCDPISGHATLYWYRQILGQGPELLVQFQDESVVDDSQLPKDRFSAERLKGVDSTLKIQPAELGDSAMYLCASSPRLGGLEQYFGPGTRLTVT.

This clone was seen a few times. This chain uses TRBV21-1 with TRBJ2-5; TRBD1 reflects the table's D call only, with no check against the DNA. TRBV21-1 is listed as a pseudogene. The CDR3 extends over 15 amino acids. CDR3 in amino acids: CASRWGRAPQETQYF. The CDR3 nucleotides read TGTGCCAGCCGATGGGGGCGGGCCCCCCAAGAGACCCAGTACTTC.

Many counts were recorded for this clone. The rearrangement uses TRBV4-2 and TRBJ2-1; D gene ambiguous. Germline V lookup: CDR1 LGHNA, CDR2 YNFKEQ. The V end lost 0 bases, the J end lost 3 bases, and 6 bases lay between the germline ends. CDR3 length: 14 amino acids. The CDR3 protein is CASSQDQIYNEQFF. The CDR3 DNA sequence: TGTGCCAGCAGCCAAGATCAAATCTACAATGAGCAGTTCTTC.

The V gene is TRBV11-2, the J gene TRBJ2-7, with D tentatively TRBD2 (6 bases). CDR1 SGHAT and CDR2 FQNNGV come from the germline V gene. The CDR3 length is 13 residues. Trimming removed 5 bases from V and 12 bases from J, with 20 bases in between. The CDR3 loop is CASSTRTTPQRYF. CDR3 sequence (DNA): TGTGCCAGCAGCACAAGGACTACCCCTCAACGGTACTTC.

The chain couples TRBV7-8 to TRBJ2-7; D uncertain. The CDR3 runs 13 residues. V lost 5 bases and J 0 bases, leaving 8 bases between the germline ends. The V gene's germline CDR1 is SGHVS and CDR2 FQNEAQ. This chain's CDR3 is CASSNGFSYEQYF. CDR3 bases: TGTGCCAGCAGCAACGGGTTCTCCTACGAGCAGTACTTC.

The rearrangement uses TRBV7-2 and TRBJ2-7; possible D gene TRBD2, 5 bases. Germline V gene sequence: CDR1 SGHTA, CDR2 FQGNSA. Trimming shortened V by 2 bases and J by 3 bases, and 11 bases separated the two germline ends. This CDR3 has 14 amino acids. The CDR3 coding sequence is TGTGCCAGCAGCTTATCCCGGGATCACTACGAGCAGTACTTC. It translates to CASSLSRDHYEQYF.

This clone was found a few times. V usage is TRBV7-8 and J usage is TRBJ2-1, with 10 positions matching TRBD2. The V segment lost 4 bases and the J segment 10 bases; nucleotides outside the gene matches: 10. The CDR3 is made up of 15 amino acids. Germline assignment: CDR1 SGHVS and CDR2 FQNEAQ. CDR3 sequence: CASSSRPSGSREQFF. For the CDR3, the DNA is TGTGCCAGCAGCTCCCGGCCTAGCGGGAGTAGGGAGCAGTTCTTC.

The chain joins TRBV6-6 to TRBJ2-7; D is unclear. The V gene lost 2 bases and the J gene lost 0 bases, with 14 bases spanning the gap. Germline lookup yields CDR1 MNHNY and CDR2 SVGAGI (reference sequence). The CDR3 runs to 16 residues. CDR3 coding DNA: TGTGCCAGCAGTTACGGAACGGAGAGGAGCTCCTACGAGCAGTACTTC. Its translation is CASSYGTERSSYEQYF.